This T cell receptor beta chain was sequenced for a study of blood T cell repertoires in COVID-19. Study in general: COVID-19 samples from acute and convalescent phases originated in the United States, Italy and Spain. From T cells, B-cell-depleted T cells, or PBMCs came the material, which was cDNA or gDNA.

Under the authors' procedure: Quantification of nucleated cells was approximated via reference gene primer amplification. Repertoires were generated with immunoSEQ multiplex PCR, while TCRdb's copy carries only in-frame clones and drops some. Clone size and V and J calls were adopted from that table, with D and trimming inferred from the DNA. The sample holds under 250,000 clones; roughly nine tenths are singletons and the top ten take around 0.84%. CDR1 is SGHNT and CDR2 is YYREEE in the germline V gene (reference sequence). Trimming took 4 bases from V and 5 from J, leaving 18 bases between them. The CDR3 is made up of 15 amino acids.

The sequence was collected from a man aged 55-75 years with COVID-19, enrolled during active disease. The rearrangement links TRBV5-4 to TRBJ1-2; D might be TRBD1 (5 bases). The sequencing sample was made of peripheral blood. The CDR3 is CASSTGRGRDYGYTF. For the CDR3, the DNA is TGTGCCAGCAGCACTGGGCGGGGCAGGGATTATGGCTACACCTTC.